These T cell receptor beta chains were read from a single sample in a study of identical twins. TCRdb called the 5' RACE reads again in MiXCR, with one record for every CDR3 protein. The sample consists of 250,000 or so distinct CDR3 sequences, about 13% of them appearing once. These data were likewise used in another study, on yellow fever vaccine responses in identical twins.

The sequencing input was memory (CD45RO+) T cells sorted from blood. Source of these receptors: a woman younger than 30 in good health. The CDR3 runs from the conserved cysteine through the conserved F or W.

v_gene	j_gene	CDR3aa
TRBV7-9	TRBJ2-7	CASSLAGIAGNSYEQYF
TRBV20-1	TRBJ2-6	CSAQSGANVLTF
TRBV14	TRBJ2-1	CASSQDLGLAVHNEQFF
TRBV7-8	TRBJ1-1	CASSFPGSSGAFF
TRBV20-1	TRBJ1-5	CSAQDPSNQPQHF
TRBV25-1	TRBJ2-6	CASSKRQGSGANVLTF
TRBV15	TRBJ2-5	CATSREGGTQYF
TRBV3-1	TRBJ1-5	CASSPWQVDQPQHF
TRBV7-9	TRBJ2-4	CASSLAGTKNIQYF
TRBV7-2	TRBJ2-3	CASSFRGAGTDTQYF
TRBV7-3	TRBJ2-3	CASSAGGVATDTQYF
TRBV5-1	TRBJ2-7	CARSLRWTATYEQYF
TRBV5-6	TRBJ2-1	CASSIPGTRGGQFF
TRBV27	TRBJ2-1	CASSFGPSTTPQFF
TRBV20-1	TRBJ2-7	CSARPRDRVHEQYF
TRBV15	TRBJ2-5	CATSRVPGVLETQYF
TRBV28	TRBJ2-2	CASSFARANTGELFF
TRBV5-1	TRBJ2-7	CASSSTGEEAQYF
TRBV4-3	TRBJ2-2	CASSQVKDRNTGELFF
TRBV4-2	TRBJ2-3	CASSQTKADTQYF
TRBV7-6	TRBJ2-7	CASSPGQHYEQYF
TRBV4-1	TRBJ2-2	CASSQGAFTGELFF
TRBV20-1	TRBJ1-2	CSAGDSGNYGYTF
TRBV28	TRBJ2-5	CASSLEGRKEATQYF
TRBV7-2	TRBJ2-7	CASSLEDRGPYEQYF
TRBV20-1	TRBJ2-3	CSAREPHSPDTQYF
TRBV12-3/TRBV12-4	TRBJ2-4	CASSFIGGYAKNIQYF